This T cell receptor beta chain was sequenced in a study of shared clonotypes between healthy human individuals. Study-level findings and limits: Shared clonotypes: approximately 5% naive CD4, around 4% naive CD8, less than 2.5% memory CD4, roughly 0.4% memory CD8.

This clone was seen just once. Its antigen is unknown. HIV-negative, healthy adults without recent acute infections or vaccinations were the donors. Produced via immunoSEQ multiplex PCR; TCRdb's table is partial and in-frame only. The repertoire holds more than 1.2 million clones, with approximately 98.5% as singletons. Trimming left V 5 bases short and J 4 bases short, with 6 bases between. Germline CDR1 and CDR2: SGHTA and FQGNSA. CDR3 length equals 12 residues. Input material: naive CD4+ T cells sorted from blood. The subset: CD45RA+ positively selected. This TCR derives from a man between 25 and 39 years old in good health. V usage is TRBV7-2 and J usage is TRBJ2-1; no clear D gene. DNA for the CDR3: TGTGCCAGCAGCATAATGTACAATGAGCAGTTCTTC. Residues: CASSIMYNEQFF.